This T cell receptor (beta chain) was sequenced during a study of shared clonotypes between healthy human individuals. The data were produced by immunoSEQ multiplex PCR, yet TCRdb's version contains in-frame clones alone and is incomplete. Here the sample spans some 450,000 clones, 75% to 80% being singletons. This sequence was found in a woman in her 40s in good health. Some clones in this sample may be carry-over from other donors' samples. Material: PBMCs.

This chain's CDR3 is CASSQNDRATEAFF. The CDR3 bases are TGTGCCAGCTCACAAAACGACAGGGCCACTGAAGCTTTCTTT. The chain carries TRBV18 and TRBJ1-1; 7 bases are a match to TRBD1. Trimming removed 4 bases from V and 4 bases from J; junction bases left unmatched: 6. The length of the CDR3 is 14 residues. From germline, CDR1 is KGHSH and CDR2 LQKENI. Looking up the rest from reference TRBV18 and TRBJ1-1 gives the full variable domain: NAGVMQNPRHLVRRRGQEARLRCSPMKGHSHVYWYRQLPEEGLKFMVYLQKENIIDESGMPKERFSAEFPKEGPSILRIQQVVRGDSAAYFCASSQNDRATEAFFGQGTRLTVV.